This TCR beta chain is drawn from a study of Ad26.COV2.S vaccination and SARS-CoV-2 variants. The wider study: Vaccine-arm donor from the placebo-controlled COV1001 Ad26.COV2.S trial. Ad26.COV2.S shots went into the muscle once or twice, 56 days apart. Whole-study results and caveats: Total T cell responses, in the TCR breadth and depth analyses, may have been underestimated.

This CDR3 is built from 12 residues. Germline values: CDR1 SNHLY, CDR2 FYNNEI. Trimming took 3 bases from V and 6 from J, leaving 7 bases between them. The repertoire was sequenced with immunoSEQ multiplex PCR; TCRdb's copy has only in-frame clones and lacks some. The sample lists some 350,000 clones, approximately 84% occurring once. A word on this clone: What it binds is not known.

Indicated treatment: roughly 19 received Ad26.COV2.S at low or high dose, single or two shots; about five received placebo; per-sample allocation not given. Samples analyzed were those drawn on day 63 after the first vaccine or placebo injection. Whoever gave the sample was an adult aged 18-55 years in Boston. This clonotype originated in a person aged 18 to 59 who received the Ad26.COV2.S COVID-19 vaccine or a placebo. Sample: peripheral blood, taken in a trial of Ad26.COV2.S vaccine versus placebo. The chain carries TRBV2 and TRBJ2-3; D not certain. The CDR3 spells CASSEMADTQYF. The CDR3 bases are TGTGCCAGCAGTGAGATGGCGGATACGCAGTATTTT.